This entry concerns a single TCR beta chain. Amplified material comprised TCR beta CDR3 regions derived from RNA transcripts. After a first-round RT-PCR with HTBI primers, a second-round multiplex PCR was run. TCRdb independently ran MiXCR on the multiplex PCR reads; one entry per CDR3 protein. The table includes some 750,000 distinct CDR3 sequences, roughly two fifths detected once. Germline V gene data show CDR1 as ENHRY and CDR2 as SYGVKD. V lost 6 bases, J lost 5 bases, and 12 bases lay in between. This CDR3 spans 13 amino acids. The record originates from a study of Graves' ophthalmopathy and Graves' hyperthyroidism.

The gene calls are TRBV10-3 and TRBJ2-3; D remains ambiguous. The sample taken for sequencing was peripheral blood. This clonotype was obtained from an adult man with Graves' ophthalmopathy. The CDR3 coding sequence is TGTGCCATCAGCGTGCTCGACCAAGATACGCAGTATTTT. This sequence encodes CAISVLDQDTQYF.